The 6 T cell receptor beta chains presented below share a single source sample, sequenced in a study of post-analysis software for immune sequencing data. Broader study findings: There were five or six TRBV segments more frequent in patients than controls, and TRBV5-6, TRBV5-1 and TRBV20-1 were among them.

Unique molecular identifiers featured in each of the TCR beta cDNA libraries. Using its own MiXCR run on the PCR reads, TCRdb lists one record per CDR3 protein. The sample holds hundreds of thousands of distinct CDR3 sequences, about 53% seen once. Antigen specificity for these receptors is unknown. The sequencing sample was made of blood. The receptors originated from a girl under 18 with multiple sclerosis.

The chain couples TRBV29-1 to TRBJ2-3; D unclear. Trimming took 4 bases from V and 3 from J, leaving 14 bases between them. CDR1 is SQVTM and CDR2 is ANQGSEA in the germline V gene. The CDR3 spans 14 residues. In DNA, the CDR3 is TGCAGCGTTGGCCTAAGGGTAATTACAGATACGCAGTATTTT. Translation gives CSVGLRVITDTQYF.

The chain carries TRBV29-1 and TRBJ2-1, with D unresolved. The CDR3 is made up of 17 amino acids. Trimming took 6 bases from V and 0 from J, leaving 21 bases between them. Germline CDR1 is SQVTM and CDR2 is ANQGSEA. As DNA, the CDR3 is TGCAGCGTCCTACTCCCGGGCTCCATATACTCCTACAATGAGCAGTTCTTC. Its protein is CSVLLPGSIYSYNEQFF.

The chain links TRBV24-1 to TRBJ2-7; 7 positions agree with TRBD2. With 7 bases clipped from V and 2 bases from J, the junction kept 4 bases outside the gene matches. Germline V CDR1 and CDR2: KGHDR, SFDVKD. The CDR3 has 13 residues. The CDR3 DNA reads TGTGCCACCAGGCGCGGGAGTACCTACGAGCAGTACTTC. This gives the protein CATRRGSTYEQYF.

This chain uses TRBV12-3 or TRBV12-4 with TRBJ2-3; D possibly corresponds to TRBD1 (5 bases). The V gene lost 4 bases and the J gene lost 2 bases, with 16 bases spanning the gap. This CDR3 region has 16 residues. The CDR3 spells CASSSTGRASTDTQYF. CDR3 bases: TGTGCCAGCAGTTCCACGGGCAGGGCGTCCACAGATACGCAGTATTTT.

This rearrangement joins TRBV29-1 to TRBJ2-5, with TRBD1 as a possible D gene (5 bases). In germline, CDR1 is SQVTM, CDR2 ANQGSEA. V lost 6 bases and J lost 4, with 12 bases in between. This CDR3 has 12 residues. The DNA for the CDR3 is TGCAGCGTCGAGGAGCAGGGAGAGACCCAGTACTTC. This encodes CSVEEQGETQYF.

This clonotype was seen just once. In nucleotides, the CDR3 is TGTGCCAGCAGCCGGACAGGGGCGGCTTTGAACACTGAAGCTTTCTTT. Translation: CASSRTGAALNTEAFF. The chain joins TRBV11-2 to TRBJ1-1; 9 bases are shared with TRBD1. CDR1 is SGHAT, CDR2 FQNNGV, per germline. The CDR3 length is 16 residues. After removal of 5 bases from V and 0 bases from J, the junction contained 7 bases not matched to a gene.